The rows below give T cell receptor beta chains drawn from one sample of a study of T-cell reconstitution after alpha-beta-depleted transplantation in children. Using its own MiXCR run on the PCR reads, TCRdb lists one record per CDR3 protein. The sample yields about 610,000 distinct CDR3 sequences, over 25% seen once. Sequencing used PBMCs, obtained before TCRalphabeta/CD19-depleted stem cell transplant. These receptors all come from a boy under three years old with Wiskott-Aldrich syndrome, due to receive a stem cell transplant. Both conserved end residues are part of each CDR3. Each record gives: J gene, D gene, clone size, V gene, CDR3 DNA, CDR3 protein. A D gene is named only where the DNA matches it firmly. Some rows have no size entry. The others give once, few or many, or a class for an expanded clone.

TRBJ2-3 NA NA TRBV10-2 TGCGCCAGCAGTGGCCCCGCCCGAGCGGAGGTGAGCTCAGATACGCAGTATTTT CASSGPARAEVSSDTQYF
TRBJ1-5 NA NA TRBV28 TGTGCCAGCAAGTCGAGCAATCAGCCCCAGCATTTT CASKSSNQPQHF
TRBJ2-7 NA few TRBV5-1 TGCGCCAGCAGCTTGCGGCAGGGGACACCTTACGAGCAGTACTTC CASSLRQGTPYEQYF
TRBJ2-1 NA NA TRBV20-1 TGCAGTGCCTCGGGCCTTTCGGCGAATGAGCAGTTCTTC CSASGLSANEQFF
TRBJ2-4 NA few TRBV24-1 TGTGCCACCAGTGATTCCTCTAGCCCTAAAAACATTCAGTACTTC CATSDSSSPKNIQYF
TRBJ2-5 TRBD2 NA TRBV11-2 TGTGCCAGCAGCATACTAGCGGGCTACCCGTACTTC CASSILAGYPYF
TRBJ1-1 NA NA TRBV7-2 TGTGCCAGCAGCTTTCCCGGAGTGTTTTTGGATGAAGCTTTCTTT CASSFPGVFLDEAFF
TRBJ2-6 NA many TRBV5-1 TGCGCCAGCAGCTTGGTAGGGTCTGGGGCCAACGTCCTGACTTTC CASSLVGSGANVLTF
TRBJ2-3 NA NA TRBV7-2 TGTGCCAGCAGCTTAGATAGCGTTAGCACAGATACGCAGTATTTT CASSLDSVSTDTQYF
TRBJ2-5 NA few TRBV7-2 TGTGCCAGCAGCATTCACAGTGGAGAGACCCAGTACTTC CASSIHSGETQYF